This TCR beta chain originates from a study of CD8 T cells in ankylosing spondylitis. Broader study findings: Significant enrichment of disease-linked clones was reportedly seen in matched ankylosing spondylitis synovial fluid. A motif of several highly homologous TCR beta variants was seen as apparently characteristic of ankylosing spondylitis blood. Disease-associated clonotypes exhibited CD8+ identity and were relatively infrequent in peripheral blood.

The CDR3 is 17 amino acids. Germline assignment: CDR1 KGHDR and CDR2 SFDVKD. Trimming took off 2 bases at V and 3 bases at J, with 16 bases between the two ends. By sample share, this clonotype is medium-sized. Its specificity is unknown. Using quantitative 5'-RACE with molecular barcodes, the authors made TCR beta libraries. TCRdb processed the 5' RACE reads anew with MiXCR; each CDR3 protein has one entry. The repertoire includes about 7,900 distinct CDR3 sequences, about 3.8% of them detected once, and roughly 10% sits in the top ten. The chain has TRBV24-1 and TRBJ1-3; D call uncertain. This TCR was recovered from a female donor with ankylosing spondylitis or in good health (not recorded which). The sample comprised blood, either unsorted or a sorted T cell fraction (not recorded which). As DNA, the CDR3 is TGTGCCACCAGTGATTGGGCCGTTCCGAGTCTTGGAAACACCATATATTTT. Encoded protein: CATSDWAVPSLGNTIYF.